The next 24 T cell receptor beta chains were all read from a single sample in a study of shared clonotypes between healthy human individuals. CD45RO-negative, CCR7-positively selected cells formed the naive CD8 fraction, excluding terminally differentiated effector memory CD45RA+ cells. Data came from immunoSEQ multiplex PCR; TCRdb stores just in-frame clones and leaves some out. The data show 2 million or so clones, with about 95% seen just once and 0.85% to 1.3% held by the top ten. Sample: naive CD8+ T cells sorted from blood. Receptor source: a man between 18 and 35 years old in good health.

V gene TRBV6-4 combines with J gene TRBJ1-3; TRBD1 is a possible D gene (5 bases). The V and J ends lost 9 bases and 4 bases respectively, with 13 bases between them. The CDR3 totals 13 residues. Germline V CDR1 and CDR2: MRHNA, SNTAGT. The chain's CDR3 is CASQGAEGNTIYF. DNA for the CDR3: TGTGCCAGTCAGGGCGCGGAAGGAAACACCATATATTTT.

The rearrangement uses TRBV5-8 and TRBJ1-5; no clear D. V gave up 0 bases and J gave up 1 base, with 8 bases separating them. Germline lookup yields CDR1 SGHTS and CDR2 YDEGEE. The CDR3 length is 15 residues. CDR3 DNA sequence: TGTGCCAGCAGCTTGGACAGCGGAAGCAATCAGCCCCAGCATTTT. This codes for CASSLDSGSNQPQHF.

The CDR3 spells CASSMGHHSNQPQHF. CDR3 DNA: TGTGCCAGCAGCATGGGACACCATAGCAATCAGCCCCAGCATTTT. This chain uses TRBV5-6 with TRBJ1-5, with D possibly TRBD1 on 6 matching bases. Germline V gives CDR1 SGHDT, CDR2 YYEEEE. Trimming pared 4 bases from V and 0 bases from J, leaving 11 bases between. The CDR3 runs to 15 residues.

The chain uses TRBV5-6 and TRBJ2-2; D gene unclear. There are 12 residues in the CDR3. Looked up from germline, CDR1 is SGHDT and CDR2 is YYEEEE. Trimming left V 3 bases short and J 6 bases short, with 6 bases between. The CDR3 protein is CASSYPAGELFF. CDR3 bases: TGTGCCAGCAGCTACCCCGCCGGGGAGCTGTTTTTT.

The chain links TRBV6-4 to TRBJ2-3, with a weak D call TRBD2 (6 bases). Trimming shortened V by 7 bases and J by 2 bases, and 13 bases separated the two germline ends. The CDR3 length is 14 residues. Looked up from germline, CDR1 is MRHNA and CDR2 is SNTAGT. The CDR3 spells CASILWRDTDTQYF. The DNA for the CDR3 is TGTGCCAGCATTCTTTGGCGGGACACAGATACGCAGTATTTT.

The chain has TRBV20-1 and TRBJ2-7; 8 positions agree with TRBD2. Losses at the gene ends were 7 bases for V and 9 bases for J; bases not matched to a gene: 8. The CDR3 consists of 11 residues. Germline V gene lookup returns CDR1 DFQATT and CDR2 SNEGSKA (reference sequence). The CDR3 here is CSGSSGSWQYF. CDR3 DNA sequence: TGCAGTGGGTCCAGCGGGAGTTGGCAGTACTTC.

CDR3 in DNA: TGCAGCGCCCCGGGACTAGCGGGAGTAATCAATGAGCAGTTCTTC. Protein: CSAPGLAGVINEQFF. The rearrangement uses TRBV29-1 and TRBJ2-1; 14 nucleotides line up with TRBD2. The CDR3 covers 15 residues. Per the germline V gene, CDR1 is SQVTM and CDR2 is ANQGSEA. J lost 6 bases, V lost 7 bases, and 8 bases had no gene match.

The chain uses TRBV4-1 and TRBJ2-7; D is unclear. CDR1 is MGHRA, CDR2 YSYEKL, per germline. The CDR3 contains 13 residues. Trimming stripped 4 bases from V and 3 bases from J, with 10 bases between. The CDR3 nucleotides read TGCGCCAGCAGCCCTTCTGTCGACTACGAGCAGTACTTC. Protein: CASSPSVDYEQYF.

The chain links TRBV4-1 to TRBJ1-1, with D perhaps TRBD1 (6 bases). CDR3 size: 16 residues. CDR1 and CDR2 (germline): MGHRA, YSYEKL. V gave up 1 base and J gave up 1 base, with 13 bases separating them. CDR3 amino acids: CASSQGSTGRNTEAFF. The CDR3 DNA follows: TGCGCCAGCAGCCAAGGGAGCACAGGGAGGAACACTGAAGCTTTCTTT.

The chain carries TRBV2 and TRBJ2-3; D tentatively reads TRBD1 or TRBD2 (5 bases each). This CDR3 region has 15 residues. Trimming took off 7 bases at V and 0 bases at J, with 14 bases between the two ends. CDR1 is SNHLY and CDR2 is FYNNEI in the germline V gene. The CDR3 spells CASTFGTYSTDTQYF. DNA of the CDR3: TGTGCCAGCACCTTCGGGACGTATAGCACAGATACGCAGTATTTT.

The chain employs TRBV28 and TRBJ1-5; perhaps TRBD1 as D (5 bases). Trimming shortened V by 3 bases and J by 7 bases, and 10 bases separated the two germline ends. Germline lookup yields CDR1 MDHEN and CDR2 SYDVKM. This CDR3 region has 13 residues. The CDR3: CASSFRGEQPQHF. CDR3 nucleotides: TGTGCCAGCAGTTTCCGGGGCGAGCAGCCCCAGCATTTT.

This CDR3 reads CASSFASGRLYEQYF. The CDR3 nucleotides are TGTGCCAGCAGCTTTGCTAGCGGGAGGTTGTACGAGCAGTACTTC. This chain joins TRBV5-6 and TRBJ2-7, with 11 nucleotides matching TRBD2. J lost 4 bases, V lost 2 bases, and 5 bases had no gene match. The CDR3 spans 15 residues. The germline V gene encodes CDR1 SGHDT and CDR2 YYEEEE.

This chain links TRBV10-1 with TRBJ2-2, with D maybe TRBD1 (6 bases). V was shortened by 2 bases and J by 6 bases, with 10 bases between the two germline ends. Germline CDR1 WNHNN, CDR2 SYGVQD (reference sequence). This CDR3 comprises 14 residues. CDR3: CASSETGWAGELFF. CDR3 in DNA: TGCGCCAGCAGTGAGACAGGGTGGGCCGGGGAGCTGTTTTTT.

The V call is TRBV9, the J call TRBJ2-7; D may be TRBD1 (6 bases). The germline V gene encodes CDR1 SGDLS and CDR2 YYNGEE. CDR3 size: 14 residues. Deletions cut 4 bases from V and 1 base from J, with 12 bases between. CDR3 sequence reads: CASSIATGSYEQYF. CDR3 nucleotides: TGTGCCAGCAGCATCGCAACAGGGTCCTACGAGCAGTACTTC.

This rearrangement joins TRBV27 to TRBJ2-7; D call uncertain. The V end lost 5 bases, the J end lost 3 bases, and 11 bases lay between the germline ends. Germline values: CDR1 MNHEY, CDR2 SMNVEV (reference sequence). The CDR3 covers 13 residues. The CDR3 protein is CASSPDGFYEQYF. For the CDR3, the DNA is TGTGCCAGCAGTCCGGACGGATTCTACGAGCAGTACTTC.

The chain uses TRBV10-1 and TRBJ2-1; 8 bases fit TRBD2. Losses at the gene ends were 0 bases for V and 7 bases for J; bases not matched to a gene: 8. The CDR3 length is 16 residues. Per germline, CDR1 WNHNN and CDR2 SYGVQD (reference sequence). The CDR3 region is CASSESTPSGPNEQFF. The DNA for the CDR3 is TGCGCCAGCAGTGAGTCGACGCCTAGCGGGCCTAATGAGCAGTTCTTC.

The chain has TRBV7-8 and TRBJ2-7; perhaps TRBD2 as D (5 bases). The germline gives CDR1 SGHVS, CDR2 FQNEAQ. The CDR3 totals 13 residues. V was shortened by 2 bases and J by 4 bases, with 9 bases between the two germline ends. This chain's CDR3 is CASSLSTGYEQYF. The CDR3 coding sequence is TGTGCCAGCAGCTTATCGACGGGGTACGAGCAGTACTTC. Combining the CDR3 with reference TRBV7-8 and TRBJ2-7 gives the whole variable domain GAGVSQSPRYKVAKRGQDVALRCDPISGHVSLFWYQQALGQGPEFLTYFQNEAQLDKSGLPSDRFFAERPEGSVSTLKIQRTQQEDSAVYLCASSLSTGYEQYFGPGTRLTVT.

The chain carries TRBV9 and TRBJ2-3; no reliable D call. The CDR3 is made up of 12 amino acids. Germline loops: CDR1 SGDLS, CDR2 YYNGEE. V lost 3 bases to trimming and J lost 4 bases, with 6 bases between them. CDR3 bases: TGTGCCAGCAGCGCCTCCGCAGATACGCAGTATTTT. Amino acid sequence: CASSASADTQYF.

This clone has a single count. DNA for the CDR3: TGTGCCAGCAGCTTTGTGCGTAGAGAGACCCAGTACTTC. Protein sequence: CASSFVRRETQYF. V and J are TRBV7-9 and TRBJ2-5; D is undetermined. The germline V gene has CDR1 SEHNR and CDR2 FQNEAQ (reference sequence). CDR3 length: 13 amino acids. V was clipped by 3 bases and J by 4 bases, with 9 bases between them.

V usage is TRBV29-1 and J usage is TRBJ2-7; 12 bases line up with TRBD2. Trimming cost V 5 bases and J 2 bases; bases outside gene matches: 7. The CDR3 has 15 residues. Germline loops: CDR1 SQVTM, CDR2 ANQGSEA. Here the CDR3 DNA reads TGCAGCGTTTATAGGACTAGCGGGGCAACCTACGAGCAGTACTTC. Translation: CSVYRTSGATYEQYF.

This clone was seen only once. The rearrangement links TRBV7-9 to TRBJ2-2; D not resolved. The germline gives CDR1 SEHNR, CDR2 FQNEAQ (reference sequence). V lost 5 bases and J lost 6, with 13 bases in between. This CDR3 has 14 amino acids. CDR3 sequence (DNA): TGTGCCAGCAGCACAGAGGTGGCTGCCGGGGAGCTGTTTTTT. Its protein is CASSTEVAAGELFF.

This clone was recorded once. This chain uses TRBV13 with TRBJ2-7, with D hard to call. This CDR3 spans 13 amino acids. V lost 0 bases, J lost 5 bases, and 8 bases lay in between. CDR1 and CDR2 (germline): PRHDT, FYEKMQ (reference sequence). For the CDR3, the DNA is TGTGCCAGCAGCTTAGGCCTGGGTAACGAGCAGTACTTC. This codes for CASSLGLGNEQYF.

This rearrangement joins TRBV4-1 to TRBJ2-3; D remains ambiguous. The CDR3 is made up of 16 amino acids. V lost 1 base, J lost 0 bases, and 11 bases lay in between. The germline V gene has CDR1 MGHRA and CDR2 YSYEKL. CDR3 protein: CASSQVRAGSTDTQYF. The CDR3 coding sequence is TGCGCCAGCAGCCAAGTACGGGCCGGTAGCACAGATACGCAGTATTTT.

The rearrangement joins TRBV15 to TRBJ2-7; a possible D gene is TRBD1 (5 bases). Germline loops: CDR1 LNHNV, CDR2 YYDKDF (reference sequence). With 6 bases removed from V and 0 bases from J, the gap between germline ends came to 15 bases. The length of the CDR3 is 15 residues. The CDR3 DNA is TGTGCCACCAGTAAAGGGGCGTCAAGCTCCTACGAGCAGTACTTC. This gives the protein CATSKGASSSYEQYF.